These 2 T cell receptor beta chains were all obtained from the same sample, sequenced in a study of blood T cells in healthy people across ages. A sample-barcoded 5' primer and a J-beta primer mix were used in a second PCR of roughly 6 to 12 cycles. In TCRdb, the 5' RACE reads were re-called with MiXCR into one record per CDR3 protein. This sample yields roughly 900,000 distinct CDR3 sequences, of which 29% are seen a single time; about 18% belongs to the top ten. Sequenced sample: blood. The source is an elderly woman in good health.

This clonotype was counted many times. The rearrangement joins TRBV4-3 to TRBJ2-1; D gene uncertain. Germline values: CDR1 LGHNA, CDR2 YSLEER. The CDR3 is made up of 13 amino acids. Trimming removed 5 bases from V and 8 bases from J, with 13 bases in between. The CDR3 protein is CASSRVIGYEQFF. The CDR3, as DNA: TGCGCCAGCAGCAGGGTTATCGGTTATGAGCAGTTCTTC.

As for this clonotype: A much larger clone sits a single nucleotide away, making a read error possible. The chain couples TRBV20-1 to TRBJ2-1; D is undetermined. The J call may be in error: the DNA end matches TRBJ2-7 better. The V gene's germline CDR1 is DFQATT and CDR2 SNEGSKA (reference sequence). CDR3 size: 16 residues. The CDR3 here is CSAGNPTQSSYNEQYF. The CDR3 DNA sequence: TGCAGTGCCGGTAACCCCACCCAGAGCTCCTACAATGAGCAGTACTTC.